This T cell receptor beta chain was obtained from a study of T cell responses to AZD1222 COVID-19 vaccine. Study-wide background: Doses given second, at about 4 or about 12 weeks, were pooled. Overall study results and limits: Donors were largely white British and mainly female; clonal diversity was possibly underestimated. Baseline seropositives among AZD1222 recipients totaled only five or six.

TCRdb keeps only in-frame clones here, not all; method: immunoSEQ multiplex PCR. The sample contains approximately 100,000 clones, approximately 89% of which appear only once. In regard to this clone: The antigen is unknown.

Germline V gives CDR1 SGHKS, CDR2 YYEKEE (reference sequence). The CDR3 sequence is 16 residues long. V lost 4 bases, J lost 10 bases, and 17 bases stayed unmatched. The starting material was peripheral blood, obtained on day 0 of AZD1222 vaccination. The rearrangement uses TRBV5-5 and TRBJ2-1; 7 bases are shared with TRBD1. This TCR derives from an adult in good health. The CDR3 sequence is CASSVGNITPRGEQFF. The CDR3 DNA is TGTGCCAGCAGCGTCGGTAACATCACCCCCAGGGGGGAGCAGTTCTTC.